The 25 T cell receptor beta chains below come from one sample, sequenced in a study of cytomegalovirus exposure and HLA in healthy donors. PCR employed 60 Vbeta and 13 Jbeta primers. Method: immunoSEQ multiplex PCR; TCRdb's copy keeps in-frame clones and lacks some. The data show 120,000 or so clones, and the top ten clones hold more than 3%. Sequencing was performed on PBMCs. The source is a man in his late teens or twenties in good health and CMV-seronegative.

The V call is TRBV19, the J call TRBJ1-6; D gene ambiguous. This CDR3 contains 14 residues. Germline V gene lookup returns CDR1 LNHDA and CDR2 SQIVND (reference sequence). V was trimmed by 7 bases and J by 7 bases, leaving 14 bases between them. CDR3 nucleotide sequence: TGTGCCAGTACCACTCTCGCGGAGAATTCACCCCTCCACTTT. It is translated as CASTTLAENSPLHF.

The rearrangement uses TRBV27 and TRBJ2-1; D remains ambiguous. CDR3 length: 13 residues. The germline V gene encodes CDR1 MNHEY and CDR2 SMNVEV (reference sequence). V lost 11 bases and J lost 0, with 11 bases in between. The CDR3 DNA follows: TGTGCCTGCTCCCCCAGCTCCTACAATGAGCAGTTCTTC. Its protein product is CACSPSSYNEQFF.

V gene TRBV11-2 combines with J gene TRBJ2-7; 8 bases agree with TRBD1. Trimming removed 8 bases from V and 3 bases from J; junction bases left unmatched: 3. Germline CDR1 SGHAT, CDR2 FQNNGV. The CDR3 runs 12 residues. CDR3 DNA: TGTGCCAGCGGTGACAGGGGCTACGAGCAGTACTTC. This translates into CASGDRGYEQYF.

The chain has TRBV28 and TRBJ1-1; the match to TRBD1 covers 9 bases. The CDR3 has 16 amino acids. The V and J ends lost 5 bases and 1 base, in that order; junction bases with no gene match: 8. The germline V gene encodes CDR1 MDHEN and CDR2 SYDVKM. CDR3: CASSPRTGVGNTEAFF. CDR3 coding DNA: TGTGCCAGCAGTCCGAGGACAGGGGTGGGGAACACTGAAGCTTTCTTT.

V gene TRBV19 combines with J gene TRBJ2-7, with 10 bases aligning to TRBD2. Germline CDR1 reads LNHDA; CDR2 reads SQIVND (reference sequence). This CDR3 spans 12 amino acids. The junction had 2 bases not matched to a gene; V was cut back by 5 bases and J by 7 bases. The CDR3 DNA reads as TGTGCCAGTAGTCTACTAGCGGGGGAGCAGTACTTC. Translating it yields CASSLLAGEQYF.

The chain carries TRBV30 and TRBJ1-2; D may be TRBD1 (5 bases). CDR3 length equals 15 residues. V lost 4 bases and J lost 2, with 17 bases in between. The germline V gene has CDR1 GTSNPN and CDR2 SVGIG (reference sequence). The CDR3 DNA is TGTGCCTGGAACCCCCGGGGGTACCGGAACTATGGCTACACCTTC. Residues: CAWNPRGYRNYGYTF.

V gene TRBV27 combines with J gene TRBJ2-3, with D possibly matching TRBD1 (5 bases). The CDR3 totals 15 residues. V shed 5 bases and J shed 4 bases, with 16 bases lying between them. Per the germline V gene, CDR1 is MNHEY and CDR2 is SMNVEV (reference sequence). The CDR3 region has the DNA TGTGCCAGCAGTCTGGGGCCAGCGAAGTCAGATACGCAGTATTTT. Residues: CASSLGPAKSDTQYF.

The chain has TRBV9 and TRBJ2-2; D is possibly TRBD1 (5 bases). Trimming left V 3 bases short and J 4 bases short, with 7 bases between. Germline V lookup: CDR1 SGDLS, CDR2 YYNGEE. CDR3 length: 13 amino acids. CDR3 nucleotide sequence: TGTGCCAGCAGCGGCAGGGTCACCGGGGAGCTGTTTTTT. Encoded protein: CASSGRVTGELFF.

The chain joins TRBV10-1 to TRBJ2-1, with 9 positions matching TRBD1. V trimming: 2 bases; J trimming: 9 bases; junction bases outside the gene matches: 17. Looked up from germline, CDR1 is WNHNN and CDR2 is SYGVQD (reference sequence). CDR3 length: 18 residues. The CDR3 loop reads CASSEIPPSDRGKSEQFF. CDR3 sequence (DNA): TGCGCCAGCAGTGAGATCCCCCCCTCGGACAGGGGAAAGAGTGAGCAGTTCTTC.

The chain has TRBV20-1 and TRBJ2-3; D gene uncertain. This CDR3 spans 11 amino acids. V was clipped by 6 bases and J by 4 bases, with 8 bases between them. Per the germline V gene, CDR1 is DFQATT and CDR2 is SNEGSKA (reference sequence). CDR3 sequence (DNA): TGCAGTGCACAGAGTGCAGATACGCAGTATTTT. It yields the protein CSAQSADTQYF.

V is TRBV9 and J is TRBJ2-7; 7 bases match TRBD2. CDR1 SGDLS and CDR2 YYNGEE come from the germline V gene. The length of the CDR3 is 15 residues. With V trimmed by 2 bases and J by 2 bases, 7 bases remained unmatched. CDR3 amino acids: CASSVSSGRAYEQYF. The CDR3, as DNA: TGTGCCAGCAGCGTCTCTAGCGGCAGGGCCTACGAGCAGTACTTC.

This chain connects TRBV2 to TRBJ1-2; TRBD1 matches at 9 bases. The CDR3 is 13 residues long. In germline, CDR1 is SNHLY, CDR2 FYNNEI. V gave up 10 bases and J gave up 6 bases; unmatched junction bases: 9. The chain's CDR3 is CAIRDRVGDGYTF. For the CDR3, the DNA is TGTGCCATCCGGGACAGGGTAGGTGATGGCTACACCTTC.

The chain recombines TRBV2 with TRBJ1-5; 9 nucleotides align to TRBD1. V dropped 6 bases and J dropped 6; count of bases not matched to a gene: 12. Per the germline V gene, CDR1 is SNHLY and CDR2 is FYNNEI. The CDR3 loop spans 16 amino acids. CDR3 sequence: CASRPRDRVVSQPQHF. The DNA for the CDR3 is TGTGCCAGCAGGCCCCGGGACAGGGTTGTTAGTCAGCCCCAGCATTTT. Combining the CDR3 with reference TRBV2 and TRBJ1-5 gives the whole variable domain EPEVTQTPSHQVTQMGQEVILRCVPISNHLYFYWYRQILGQKVEFLVSFYNNEISEKSEIFDDQFSVERPDGSNFTLKIRSTKLEDSAMYFCASRPRDRVVSQPQHFGDGTRLSIL.

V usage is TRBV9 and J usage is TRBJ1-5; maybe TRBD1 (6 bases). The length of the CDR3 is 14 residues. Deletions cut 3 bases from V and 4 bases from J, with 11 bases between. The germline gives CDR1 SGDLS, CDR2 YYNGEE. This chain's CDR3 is CASSGGTINQPQHF. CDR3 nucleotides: TGTGCCAGCAGCGGAGGGACAATTAATCAGCCCCAGCATTTT. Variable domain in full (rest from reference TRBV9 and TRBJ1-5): DSGVTQTPKHLITATGQRVTLRCSPRSGDLSVYWYQQSLDQGLQFLIQYYNGEERAKGNILERFSAQQFPDLHSELNLSSLELGDSALYFCASSGGTINQPQHFGDGTRLSIL.

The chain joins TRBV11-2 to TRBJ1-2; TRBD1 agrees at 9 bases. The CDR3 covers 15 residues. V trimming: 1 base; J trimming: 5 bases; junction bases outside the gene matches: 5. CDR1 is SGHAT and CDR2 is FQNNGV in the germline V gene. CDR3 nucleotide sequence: TGTGCCAGCAGCTTAGGACCCGGGACAGGGTATGGCTACACCTTC. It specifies CASSLGPGTGYGYTF.

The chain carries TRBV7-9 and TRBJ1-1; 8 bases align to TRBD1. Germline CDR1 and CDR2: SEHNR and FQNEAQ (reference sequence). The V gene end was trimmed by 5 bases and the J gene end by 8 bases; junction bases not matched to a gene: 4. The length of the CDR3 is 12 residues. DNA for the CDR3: TGTGCCAGCAGCCTCGGACAGGGAGAAGCTTTCTTT. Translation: CASSLGQGEAFF. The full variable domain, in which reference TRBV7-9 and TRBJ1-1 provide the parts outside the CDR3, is DTGVSQNPRHKITKRGQNVTFRCDPISEHNRLYWYRQTLGQGPEFLTYFQNEAQLEKSRLLSDRFSAERPKGSFSTLEIQRTEQGDSAMYLCASSLGQGEAFFGQGTRLTVV.

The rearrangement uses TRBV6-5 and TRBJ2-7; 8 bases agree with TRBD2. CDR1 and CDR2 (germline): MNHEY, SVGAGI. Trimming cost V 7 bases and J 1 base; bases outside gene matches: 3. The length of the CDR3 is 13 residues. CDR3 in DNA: TGTGCCAGCACCGGGGGGGGGTCCTACGAGCAGTACTTC. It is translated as CASTGGGSYEQYF.

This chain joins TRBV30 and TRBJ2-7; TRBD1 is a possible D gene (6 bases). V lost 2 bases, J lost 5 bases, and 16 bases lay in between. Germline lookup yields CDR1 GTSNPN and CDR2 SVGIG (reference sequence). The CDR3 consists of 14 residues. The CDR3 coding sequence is TGTGCCTGGAGTTCGTGGGGGCTACGCGACGAGCAGTACTTC. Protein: CAWSSWGLRDEQYF.

The chain's CDR3 is CASSFRSAQSYNEQFF. CDR3 DNA: TGTGCCAGCAGCTTCCGGTCAGCGCAAAGCTACAATGAGCAGTTCTTC. The chain uses TRBV11-1 and TRBJ2-1; D is undetermined. Germline lookup yields CDR1 SGHAT and CDR2 FQDESV (reference sequence). Deletions cut 3 bases from V and 3 bases from J, with 15 bases between. The CDR3 extends over 16 amino acids.

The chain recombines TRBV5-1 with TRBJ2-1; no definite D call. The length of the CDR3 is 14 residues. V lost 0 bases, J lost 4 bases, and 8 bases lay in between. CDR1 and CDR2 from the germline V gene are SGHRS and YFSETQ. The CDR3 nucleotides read TGCGCCAGCAGCTTGGGACTTTCATACAATGAGCAGTTCTTC. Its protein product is CASSLGLSYNEQFF.

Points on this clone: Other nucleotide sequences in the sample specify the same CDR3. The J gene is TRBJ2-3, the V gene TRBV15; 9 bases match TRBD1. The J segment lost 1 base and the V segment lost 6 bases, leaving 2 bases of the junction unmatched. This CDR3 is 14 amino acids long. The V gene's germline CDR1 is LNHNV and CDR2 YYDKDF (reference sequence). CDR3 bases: TGTGCCACCAGTAGGGACAGGGGCACAGATACGCAGTATTTT. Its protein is CATSRDRGTDTQYF.

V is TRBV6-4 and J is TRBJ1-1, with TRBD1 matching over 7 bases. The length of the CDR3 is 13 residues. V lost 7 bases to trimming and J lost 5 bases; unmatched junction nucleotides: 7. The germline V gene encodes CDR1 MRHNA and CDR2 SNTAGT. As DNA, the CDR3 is TGTGCCAGCAACAGGGGCCCAGGGACTGAAGCTTTCTTT. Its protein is CASNRGPGTEAFF.

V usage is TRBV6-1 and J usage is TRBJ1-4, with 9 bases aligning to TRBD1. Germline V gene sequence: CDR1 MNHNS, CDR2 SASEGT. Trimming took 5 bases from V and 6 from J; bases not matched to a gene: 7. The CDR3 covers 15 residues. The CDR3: CASSPDRGNYEKLFF. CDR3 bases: TGTGCCAGCAGTCCCGACAGGGGGAACTATGAAAAACTGTTTTTT.

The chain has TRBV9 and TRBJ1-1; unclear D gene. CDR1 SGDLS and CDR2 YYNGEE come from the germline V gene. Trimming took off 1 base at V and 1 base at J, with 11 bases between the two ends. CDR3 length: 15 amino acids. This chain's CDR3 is CASSVIAEGNTEAFF. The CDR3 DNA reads TGTGCCAGCAGCGTAATCGCCGAGGGGAACACTGAAGCTTTCTTT.

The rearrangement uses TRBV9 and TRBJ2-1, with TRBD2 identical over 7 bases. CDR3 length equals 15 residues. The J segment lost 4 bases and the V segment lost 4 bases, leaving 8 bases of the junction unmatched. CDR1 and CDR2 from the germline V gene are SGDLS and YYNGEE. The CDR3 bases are TGTGCCAGCAGCCCCTTGAGGGAGGGATACAATGAGCAGTTCTTC. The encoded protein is CASSPLREGYNEQFF.